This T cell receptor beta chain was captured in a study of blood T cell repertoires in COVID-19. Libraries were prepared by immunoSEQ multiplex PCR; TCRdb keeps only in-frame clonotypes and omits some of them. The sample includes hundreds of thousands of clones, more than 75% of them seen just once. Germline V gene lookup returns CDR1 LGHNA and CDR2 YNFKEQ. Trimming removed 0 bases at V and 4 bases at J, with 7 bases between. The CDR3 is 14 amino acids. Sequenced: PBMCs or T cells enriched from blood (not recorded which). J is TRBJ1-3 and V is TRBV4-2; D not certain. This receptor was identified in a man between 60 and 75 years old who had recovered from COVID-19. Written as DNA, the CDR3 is TGTGCCAGCAGCCAAGAGGCGGAGGGAAACACCATATATTTT. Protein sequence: CASSQEAEGNTIYF.